These 22 T cell receptor beta chains came from one sample sequenced in a study of cytomegalovirus exposure and HLA in healthy donors. TCRdb's table, derived via immunoSEQ multiplex PCR, lists solely in-frame clones and lacks some. The sample includes 110,000 to 150,000 clones, more than 85% of them seen just once. The sequenced sample was PBMCs. Source of these receptors: a man younger than 30 in good health and CMV-seronegative.

The gene calls are TRBV18 and TRBJ1-2; no clear D. The CDR3 contains 16 residues. V was shortened by 6 bases and J by 6 bases, with 23 bases between the two germline ends. Germline V gene data show CDR1 as KGHSH and CDR2 as LQKENI. CDR3 residues: CASSPSPDFFPDGYTF. CDR3 bases: TGTGCCAGCTCCCCGTCTCCGGACTTCTTCCCTGATGGCTACACCTTC.

The chain joins TRBV25-1 to TRBJ2-1; D might be TRBD2 (5 bases). Trimming took off 3 bases at V and 10 bases at J, with 25 bases between the two ends. Germline V CDR1 and CDR2: MGHDK, SYGVNS. The CDR3 totals 17 residues. The CDR3 DNA sequence: TGTGCCAGCAGTGACCCCCCCTGGGCGGGTCTGCTCGGGGAGCAGTTCTTC. Encoded protein: CASSDPPWAGLLGEQFF.

The chain links TRBV6-4 to TRBJ1-2, with D possibly being TRBD1 (6 bases). Looked up from germline, CDR1 is MRHNA and CDR2 is SNTAGT. This CDR3 has 15 residues. Trimming stripped 0 bases from V and 6 bases from J, with 14 bases between. The CDR3 DNA reads TGTGCCAGCAGTGACTCGAATCAGGGGACCAATGGCTACACCTTC. This gives the protein CASSDSNQGTNGYTF.

This chain uses TRBV30 with TRBJ1-4; no clear D. Germline V CDR1 and CDR2: GTSNPN, SVGIG (reference sequence). V lost 0 bases and J lost 1, with 15 bases in between. The CDR3 extends over 17 amino acids. CDR3 DNA: TGTGCCTGGAGTGTACAGCGGAAAACAGTAACTAATGAAAAACTGTTTTTT. Translating it yields CAWSVQRKTVTNEKLFF.

The rearrangement joins TRBV7-2 to TRBJ2-7; TRBD1 is a possible D gene (6 bases). V lost 5 bases and J lost 5, with 10 bases in between. The CDR3 totals 12 residues. The germline V gene has CDR1 SGHTA and CDR2 FQGNSA. The chain's CDR3 is CASSVQGHEQYV. The CDR3 coding sequence is TGTGCCAGCAGCGTACAGGGTCACGAGCAGTACGTC.

J is TRBJ1-5 and V is TRBV6-1; the D gene is possibly TRBD1 (5 bases). Germline lookup yields CDR1 MNHNS and CDR2 SASEGT. V lost 4 bases, J lost 5 bases, and 9 bases lay in between. This CDR3 has 13 residues. The CDR3 sequence: CASSAGRDQPQHF. The CDR3 region has the DNA TGTGCCAGCAGTGCTGGCAGGGATCAGCCCCAGCATTTT.

The V gene is TRBV5-1, the J gene TRBJ2-2, with D hard to call. Deletions cut 3 bases from V and 1 base from J, with 7 bases between. Germline V CDR1 and CDR2: SGHRS, YFSETQ. The CDR3 contains 14 residues. The CDR3 region has the DNA TGCGCCAGCAGCTCGACATGGAACACCGGGGAGCTGTTTTTT. It specifies CASSSTWNTGELFF.

The V and J genes are TRBV4-1 and TRBJ2-2, with 8 bases matching TRBD2. The CDR3 runs to 15 residues. The germline V gene encodes CDR1 MGHRA and CDR2 YSYEKL. V gave up 4 bases and J gave up 3 bases; unmatched junction bases: 4. This chain's CDR3 is CASSLSGGDTGELFF. CDR3 in DNA: TGCGCCAGCAGCCTCAGCGGGGGCGACACCGGGGAGCTGTTTTTT.

This chain joins TRBV10-1 and TRBJ2-6; TRBD1 might be the D (6 bases). V lost 10 bases to trimming and J lost 0 bases, with 28 bases between them. The CDR3 totals 20 residues. Germline CDR1 and CDR2: WNHNN and SYGVQD (reference sequence). CDR3 sequence: CATSIQWGPRGGSGANVLTF. CDR3 in DNA: TGCGCCACCTCTATTCAGTGGGGCCCCAGGGGTGGCTCTGGGGCCAACGTCCTGACTTTC.

This clone was detected a few times. The rearrangement links TRBV5-1 to TRBJ1-2, with unresolved D. The CDR3 is made up of 14 amino acids. Between the trimmed V and J ends, which lost 7 bases and 0 bases, there was a span of 13 bases. Germline V gene data show CDR1 as SGHRS and CDR2 as YFSETQ. The CDR3 DNA reads TGCGCCAGCCTAAACAGCGGGACTAACTATGGCTACACCTTC. As protein: CASLNSGTNYGYTF.

A single count supports this clone. This rearrangement joins TRBV9 to TRBJ2-3, with 9 nucleotides matching TRBD2. The germline V gene encodes CDR1 SGDLS and CDR2 YYNGEE. This CDR3 has 15 residues. J was trimmed by 3 bases and V by 3 bases; bases with no gene match: 5. The CDR3 loop is CASSDSGGVTDTQYF. The DNA for the CDR3 is TGTGCCAGCAGCGATAGCGGGGGAGTAACAGATACGCAGTATTTT.

This chain joins TRBV7-9 and TRBJ1-1, with D possibly matching TRBD1 (5 bases). The CDR3 has 13 residues. The germline gives CDR1 SEHNR, CDR2 FQNEAQ (reference sequence). Trimming took off 6 bases at V and 1 base at J, with 9 bases between the two ends. The CDR3 loop is CASRNTGNTEAFF. The CDR3 DNA reads as TGTGCCAGCAGAAATACAGGGAACACTGAAGCTTTCTTT. Looking up the rest from reference TRBV7-9 and TRBJ1-1 gives the full variable domain: DTGVSQNPRHKITKRGQNVTFRCDPISEHNRLYWYRQTLGQGPEFLTYFQNEAQLEKSRLLSDRFSAERPKGSFSTLEIQRTEQGDSAMYLCASRNTGNTEAFFGQGTRLTVV.

The CDR3 DNA reads as TGCGCCAGCAGCCGAAATTTAGCGGGGGACCCAGAGACCCAGTACTTC. Translation: CASSRNLAGDPETQYF. The chain uses TRBV5-1 and TRBJ2-5; 9 bases are shared with TRBD2. J was trimmed by 4 bases and V by 4 bases; bases with no gene match: 11. The germline gives CDR1 SGHRS, CDR2 YFSETQ. The CDR3 contains 16 residues.

The chain employs TRBV25-1 and TRBJ1-4; TRBD1 matches at 9 bases. CDR3 length: 15 amino acids. V dropped 4 bases and J dropped 8; count of bases not matched to a gene: 8. In germline, CDR1 is MGHDK, CDR2 SYGVNS. The CDR3 here is CASSGTGGAGEKLFF. The CDR3 DNA is TGTGCCAGCAGTGGCACAGGGGGCGCAGGGGAAAAACTGTTTTTT.

There are a few counts of this clone. The chain links TRBV6-6 to TRBJ1-5; unclear D gene. Germline CDR1 is MNHNY and CDR2 is SVGAGI (reference sequence). The V end was cut by 5 bases, the J end by 4 bases, with 15 bases between. There are 15 residues in the CDR3. CDR3 sequence (DNA): TGTGCCAGCAGTCCCGGCAGGTTAGGAAATCAGCCCCAGCATTTT. Translated: CASSPGRLGNQPQHF.

The V call is TRBV15, the J call TRBJ1-1; D remains ambiguous. The germline V gene encodes CDR1 LNHNV and CDR2 YYDKDF (reference sequence). This CDR3 is built from 15 residues. Deletions cut 1 base from V and 1 base from J, with 10 bases between. The CDR3 protein is CATSRVHPGNTEAFF. The CDR3 region has the DNA TGTGCCACCAGCAGAGTCCACCCCGGGAACACTGAAGCTTTCTTT. The full variable domain, completed using reference TRBV15 and TRBJ1-1, is DAMVIQNPRYQVTQFGKPVTLSCSQTLNHNVMYWYQQKSSQAPKLLFHYYDKDFNNEADTPDNFQSRRPNTSFCFLDIRSPGLGDTAMYLCATSRVHPGNTEAFFGQGTRLTVV.

The rearrangement uses TRBV5-4 and TRBJ1-2, with 11 bases aligning to TRBD1. J was trimmed by 4 bases and V by 4 bases; bases with no gene match: 3. Germline-derived CDR1 and CDR2 are SGHNT and YYREEE (reference sequence). The CDR3 has 14 amino acids. CDR3 DNA: TGTGCCAGCAGCGTCGGGACAGGGGGCTATGGCTACACCTTC. Encoded protein: CASSVGTGGYGYTF.

The genes are TRBV15 and TRBJ1-2; 9 positions match TRBD1. Germline V gene data show CDR1 as LNHNV and CDR2 as YYDKDF (reference sequence). The CDR3 has 15 residues. After removal of 0 bases from V and 7 bases from J, the junction contained 6 bases not matched to a gene. The CDR3, as DNA: TGTGCCACCAGCAGAGATCGGACAGGGGATTTTGGCTACACCTTC. It yields the protein CATSRDRTGDFGYTF. The full variable domain, in which reference TRBV15 and TRBJ1-2 provide the parts outside the CDR3, is DAMVIQNPRYQVTQFGKPVTLSCSQTLNHNVMYWYQQKSSQAPKLLFHYYDKDFNNEADTPDNFQSRRPNTSFCFLDIRSPGLGDTAMYLCATSRDRTGDFGYTFGSGTRLTVV.

The chain employs TRBV6-5 and TRBJ2-1; TRBD2 matches at 8 bases. With V trimmed by 5 bases and J by 9 bases, 6 bases remained unmatched. The germline V gene has CDR1 MNHEY and CDR2 SVGAGI. The CDR3 loop spans 13 amino acids. In nucleotides, the CDR3 is TGTGCCAGCAGTCCAAGCGGGGGTCGTGAGCAGTTCTTC. This encodes CASSPSGGREQFF.

In the case of this clone: Additional DNA sequences in this sample encode the identical CDR3. This chain links TRBV9 with TRBJ1-3, with unresolved D. Trimming stripped 0 bases from V and 2 bases from J, with 9 bases between. Germline assignment: CDR1 SGDLS and CDR2 YYNGEE. The CDR3 consists of 15 residues. CDR3 amino acids: CASSVGSGAGNTIYF. Here the CDR3 DNA reads TGTGCCAGCAGCGTAGGGTCAGGCGCTGGAAACACCATATATTTT.

The chain carries TRBV6-1 and TRBJ1-1; TRBD1 matches 7 bases. Trimming cost V 6 bases and J 2 bases; bases outside gene matches: 6. The germline CDR1 and CDR2 sequences are MNHNS and SASEGT. This CDR3 region has 14 residues. In DNA form, the CDR3 reads TGTGCCAGCAGCGTGGGACAGTCAAACACTGAAGCTTTCTTT. This codes for CASSVGQSNTEAFF.

This clone appeared a few times. This chain joins TRBV18 and TRBJ2-1; D is unclear. Between the trimmed V and J ends, which lost 6 bases and 0 bases, there was a span of 9 bases. Germline lookup yields CDR1 KGHSH and CDR2 LQKENI. CDR3 size: 14 residues. CDR3 coding DNA: TGTGCCAGCTCCCTGGCAAACTCCTACAATGAGCAGTTCTTC. Translated, it gives CASSLANSYNEQFF.